This entry concerns a single TCR beta chain. The antigen this receptor binds is unknown. Base-call qualities are not available, and no considerably larger clone is one nucleotide away. Library preparation employed 5' RACE. Instrument used: Illumina HiSeq 2500. A second roughly 6 to 11 cycle PCR used a sample-barcoded 5' primer and a J-beta primer mix. Each TCR beta cDNA molecule received a unique molecular identifier from a template-switch 5' adaptor carrying 12 random nucleotides. Each sample yielded at least 2.5 million CDR3-containing paired-end reads. All of the RNA was converted into first-strand cDNA using the Mint cDNA synthesis kit, with a TRBC-specific oligonucleotide serving as the primer. Following uracil-DNA glycosylase treatment, a first 18-cycle PCR with universal primers M1SS and BC2_uni_R was performed on all cDNA. The authors processed their data as follows. Each sample was normalized by randomly selecting 1 million high-quality reads, each carrying a distinct molecular identifier. Instead of being binned into consensus sequences, reads that shared molecular identifiers were thrown out. CDR3 identification, clonotype clustering and error correction used MiTCR with a Q25 quality threshold and the strictest error-elimination algorithm. A nonparametric unseen species model with Euler transformation was used to estimate lower-bound total TCR beta diversity. TCRdb applied fastp at Q25 and MiXCR to the public reads, then kept only in-frame beta chains. Every distinct CDR3 protein forms one entry, paired with its most common genes and DNA. The V and J calls follow TCRdb's processing rather than the paper's. Within this sample are about 1.6 million distinct CDR3 sequences, with roughly 30% of them counted one time only. 10% to 12% of the sample is taken by the ten largest.

The cysteine opens and the phenylalanine closes a CDR3 of 12 amino acids. The kept DNA is CDR3 alone, 36 bases in frame from the first base. V drops 8 bases and J drops 7 bases, leaving 11 bases in between. This specimen belongs to a study of blood T cells in healthy people across ages (dated by TCRdb to the mid-2010s). Background for the entire study: In model experiments, template switching captured about one uniquely barcoded TCR beta cDNA molecule for every two T cells. The study measured age-related changes in TCR beta repertoire diversity using deep sequencing normalized with unique cDNA molecular identifiers. The donors were divided into four age groups: young (average around 15 years), middle-aged (around 37), aged (about 61) and long-lived (82). Donors of different ages were randomly distributed across sequencing lanes to avoid experimental bias. Using the same blood draw, the study looked at two additional independent replicas of 1 million unique cDNA reads for two donors, one aged 18 to 30 and the other aged 80 or older.

Donors were about 36 systemically healthy Caucasian individuals from Russia aged 6 to 90 years. Each donor gave ten milliliters of peripheral blood, drawn into EDTA-treated Vacutainer tubes. Ficoll-Paque density-gradient centrifugation was used to isolate PBMCs, with at least 6.5 million obtained per sample. Trizol reagent was used to extract total RNA from the PBMCs, yielding at least 5 micrograms per sample. For every donor, flow cytometry on a PBMC aliquot measured the percentage of naive CD45RAhigh/CD27high T cells. The investigation overall reported the following: Compared with the aged group, the long-lived group had more naive CD4+ T cells, fewer expanded clones and increased TCR diversity, suggesting age selection. The CMV infection status of donors was not known, potentially confounding age-related changes in expanded clonotypes. Estimates of total diversity from one million sequenced T cells were regarded as lower bounds and underestimates. As age increased, observed TCR beta diversity per million T cells dropped in a roughly linear way, and a significant reduction was already evident by age roughly 36. Because profiling used bulk unsorted PBMCs, naive and antigen-experienced compartments could not be compared conclusively. There was a strong correlation between observed TCR beta diversity and the percentage of naive T cells measured by flow cytometry.

The chain is assembled from TRBV12-3 or TRBV12-4 and TRBJ1-4; a tentative D call is TRBD1 (5 bases match). This receptor was obtained from a woman younger than 45 in good health. The sample taken for sequencing was blood. The CDR3 region reads CASSYQGEKLFF. The DNA reads TGTGCCAGCTCTTATCAGGGTGAAAAACTGTTTTTT.